A selection of T cell receptor beta chains follows, all from one sample in a study of early T cells in non-severe SARS-CoV-2 infection. In TCRdb, the 5' RACE reads were re-called with MiXCR into one record per CDR3 protein. This table holds tens of thousands of distinct CDR3 sequences, around 6% found once. The sample was whole blood. The receptors stem from an adult who was a healthcare worker with PCR-confirmed SARS-CoV-2 infection or an uninfected control (not recorded which). The CDR3 runs from the conserved cysteine through the conserved F or W. A D gene is named only where the DNA matches it firmly. Only part of the rows carry a size: once, few, many, or a class if the clone is expanded.

CASSSQGGKYNEQFF | TGCGCCAGCAGCTCACAGGGAGGGAAATACAATGAGCAGTTCTTC | many | TRBJ2-1 | TRBV5-1 | .
CASSPSIGGNTIYF | TGCGCCAGCAGCCCCAGTATCGGCGGAAACACCATATATTTT | many | TRBJ1-3 | TRBV5-1 | .
CASKDGSSYEQYF | TGTGCCAGTAAGGACGGGAGCTCCTACGAGCAGTACTTC | many | TRBJ2-7 | TRBV19 | .
CASSPGGVQYF | TGTGCCAGCAGCCCCGGGGGGGTCCAGTACTTC | few | TRBJ2-7 | TRBV12-3/TRBV12-4 | TRBD2
CASSLIRGGMRTDTQYF | TGTGCCAGCAGCTTGATAAGGGGGGGTATGCGCACAGATACGCAGTATTTT | few | TRBJ2-3 | TRBV11-2 | .
CASREVAGGVAYNEQFF | TGTGCCAGCAGAGAAGTAGCGGGGGGTGTGGCCTACAATGAGCAGTTCTTC | few | TRBJ2-1 | TRBV28 | TRBD2
CASSWNEGSSYNEQFF | TGTGCCAGCAGCTGGAACGAAGGCAGTTCCTACAATGAGCAGTTCTTC | many | TRBJ2-1 | TRBV7-9 | .
CASSPSGGPSNEQFF | TGTGCCAGCAGTCCTAGCGGGGGCCCCTCCAATGAGCAGTTCTTC | many | TRBJ2-1 | TRBV6-5 | TRBD2
CASRPEGDNYGYTF | TGTGCCAGTAGGCCGGAAGGGGATAACTATGGCTACACCTTC | many | TRBJ1-2 | TRBV19 | .
CASSLGQGRRNEQFF | TGTGCCAGCAGTTTGGGACAGGGGAGGCGGAATGAGCAGTTCTTC | many | TRBJ2-1 | TRBV6-5 | TRBD1
CASSPRLAGGPAEETQYF | TGTGCCAGCAGCCCTCGACTAGCGGGGGGGCCCGCCGAAGAGACCCAGTACTTC | . | TRBJ2-5 | TRBV7-2 | TRBD2
CASSIRLTSYNEQFF | TGTGCCAGCAGCATTAGACTGACCTCCTACAATGAGCAGTTCTTC | few | TRBJ2-1 | TRBV7-9 | .